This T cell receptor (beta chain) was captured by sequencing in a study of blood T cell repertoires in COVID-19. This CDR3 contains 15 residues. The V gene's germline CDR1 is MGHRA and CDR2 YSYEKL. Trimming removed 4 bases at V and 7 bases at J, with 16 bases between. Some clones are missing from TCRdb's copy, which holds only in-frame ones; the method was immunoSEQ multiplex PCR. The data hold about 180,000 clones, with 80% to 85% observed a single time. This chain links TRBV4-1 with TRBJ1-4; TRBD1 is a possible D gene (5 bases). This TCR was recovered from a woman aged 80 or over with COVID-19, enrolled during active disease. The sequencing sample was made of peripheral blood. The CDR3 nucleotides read TGCGCCAGCAGCCCGCGGGCCGGGGGGGGTGAAAAACTGTTTTTT. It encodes CASSPRAGGGEKLFF.